Below are 25 T cell receptor beta chains sequenced from a single sample in a study of sequential checkpoint blockade in melanoma. As for treatment: randomized to nivolumab then ipilimumab (arm A) or the reverse (arm B). The data were produced by immunoSEQ multiplex PCR, yet TCRdb's version contains in-frame clones alone and is incomplete. Here the sample spans around 40,000 clones, about nine tenths being singletons. The input for sequencing was CD8+ T cells sorted from blood (inferred from file names), taken from a patient given nivolumab and ipilimumab in sequence. The receptors were gathered from a human donor with melanoma.

CDR3 nucleotide sequence: TGCGCCAGCAGCCTCCGGGACAGGGTACACGAGCAGTACTTC. Translated: CASSLRDRVHEQYF. This rearrangement joins TRBV4-1 to TRBJ2-7, with TRBD1 matching 9 bases. The V gene's germline CDR1 is MGHRA and CDR2 YSYEKL. V shed 4 bases and J 5 bases; nucleotides not matched to a gene: 6. The CDR3 spans 14 residues.

The rearrangement joins TRBV19 to TRBJ1-5; D remains unclear. Trimming took off 1 base at V and 5 bases at J, with 9 bases between the two ends. The CDR3 runs 14 residues. The germline CDR1 and CDR2 sequences are LNHDA and SQIVND (reference sequence). CDR3 bases: TGTGCCAGTAGTATAGGGCAGGAATATCAGCCCCAGCATTTT. It yields the protein CASSIGQEYQPQHF.

The V call is TRBV19, the J call TRBJ1-2; D gene uncertain. The germline gives CDR1 LNHDA, CDR2 SQIVND (reference sequence). The CDR3 spans 14 residues. V shed 2 bases and J shed 4 bases, with 11 bases lying between them. The CDR3 DNA reads as TGTGCCAGTAGTATAAGTGGGAGCGGCTATGGCTACACCTTC. Amino acids: CASSISGSGYGYTF.

V is TRBV16 and J is TRBJ1-2, with 7 bases matching TRBD1. CDR3 length: 15 residues. Per the germline V gene, CDR1 is KGHSY and CDR2 is FQNENV. V dropped 2 bases and J dropped 8; count of bases not matched to a gene: 11. The CDR3 protein is CASSQTETGNRGYTF. The CDR3 nucleotides read TGTGCCAGCAGCCAAACGGAGACAGGGAATAGGGGCTACACCTTC.

This clone has a single count. The chain uses TRBV12-5 and TRBJ1-2; TRBD1 aligns across 11 bases. Germline V gene lookup returns CDR1 LGHNT and CDR2 FRNRAP. CDR3 size: 16 residues. Germline trimming cut 7 bases from V and 4 bases from J; bases unmatched to any gene: 11. The CDR3 spells CASAHGQGAGIYGYTF. The CDR3 DNA follows: TGTGCTAGTGCTCACGGACAGGGGGCGGGGATCTATGGCTACACCTTC.

V is TRBV28 and J is TRBJ1-2; D uncertain. The CDR3 contains 11 residues. V shed 8 bases and J shed 5 bases, with 9 bases lying between them. Germline CDR1 reads MDHEN; CDR2 reads SYDVKM. The CDR3 region has the DNA TGTGCCAGCGGCTTTGGTTATGGCTACACCTTC. Protein: CASGFGYGYTF.

The chain couples TRBV7-6 to TRBJ1-5; TRBD1 matches 9 bases. The CDR3 is 17 amino acids. With 5 bases clipped from V and 4 bases from J, the junction kept 12 bases outside the gene matches. Germline lookup yields CDR1 SGHVS and CDR2 FNYEAQ. DNA of the CDR3: TGTGCCAGCAGCCCGAACCCGGACAGGGGAGGGAATCAGCCCCAGCATTTT. Its translation is CASSPNPDRGGNQPQHF.

This clone was picked up one time. V usage is TRBV9 and J usage is TRBJ2-2, with D hard to call. In germline, CDR1 is SGDLS, CDR2 YYNGEE. V was clipped by 4 bases and J by 0 bases, with 7 bases between them. The CDR3 runs to 14 residues. CDR3 coding DNA: TGTGCCAGCAGCACAGCAGCGAACACCGGGGAGCTGTTTTTT. Its translation is CASSTAANTGELFF.

This chain connects TRBV9 to TRBJ2-2; tentatively, D is TRBD2 (5 bases). This CDR3 has 14 amino acids. The germline V and J ends were trimmed by 4 bases and 2 bases, with 9 bases remaining between them. Germline loops: CDR1 SGDLS, CDR2 YYNGEE. The DNA for the CDR3 is TGTGCCAGCAGCTTAGGAGGCAACACCGGGGAGCTGTTTTTT. Translating gives CASSLGGNTGELFF.

The genes are TRBV14 and TRBJ2-5; weak D call: TRBD1 (6 bases). Germline loops: CDR1 SGHDN, CDR2 FVKESK. V was cut by 2 bases and J by 1 base, with 11 bases left in between. The CDR3 totals 15 residues. The CDR3 loop is CASSQIDRSQETQYF. In DNA form, the CDR3 reads TGTGCCAGCAGCCAAATTGACAGGAGCCAAGAGACCCAGTACTTC.

Only one count was recorded for this clone. V gene TRBV9 combines with J gene TRBJ2-1; TRBD2 aligns across 9 bases. V gave up 4 bases and J gave up 9 bases; unmatched junction bases: 14. This CDR3 comprises 16 residues. CDR1 is SGDLS, CDR2 YYNGEE, per germline. The DNA for the CDR3 is TGTGCCAGCAGCACCCGACTAGCGGAAGCTGCAGGTGAGCAGTTCTTC. Protein product: CASSTRLAEAAGEQFF.

The CDR3, as DNA: TGTGCCAGCAGTACGGACTCAAGATACGAGCAGTACTTC. Protein sequence: CASSTDSRYEQYF. The rearrangement uses TRBV28 and TRBJ2-7; possible D gene TRBD2, 5 bases. The CDR3 is 13 residues long. With 5 bases removed from V and 4 bases from J, the gap between germline ends came to 12 bases. CDR1 MDHEN and CDR2 SYDVKM come from the germline V gene. The full variable domain, with the rest looked up from reference TRBV28 and TRBJ2-7, is DVKVTQSSRYLVKRTGEKVFLECVQDMDHENMFWYRQDPGLGLRLIYFSYDVKMKEKGDIPEGYSVSREKKERFSLILESASTNQTSMYLCASSTDSRYEQYFGPGTRLTVT.

The J gene is TRBJ1-1, the V gene TRBV27; D is unclear. Germline V gives CDR1 MNHEY, CDR2 SMNVEV (reference sequence). This CDR3 contains 16 residues. V shed 0 bases and J shed 0 bases, with 11 bases lying between them. This CDR3 reads CASSLSRQKMNTEAFF. The CDR3 DNA reads TGTGCCAGCAGTTTATCGCGGCAGAAAATGAACACTGAAGCTTTCTTT.

The chain couples TRBV5-1 to TRBJ2-2, with unresolved D. Per the germline V gene, CDR1 is SGHRS and CDR2 is YFSETQ. This CDR3 has 14 amino acids. V was pared by 2 bases and J by 2 bases, with 7 bases between. The CDR3 loop reads CASSFGGNTGELFF. CDR3 DNA: TGCGCCAGCAGCTTCGGCGGAAACACCGGGGAGCTGTTTTTT.

The chain couples TRBV7-3 to TRBJ1-1; perhaps TRBD1 as D (5 bases). The V gene lost 8 bases and the J gene lost 2 bases, with 15 bases spanning the gap. Germline loops: CDR1 SGHTA, CDR2 FQGTGA. The CDR3 is 14 residues long. The DNA for the CDR3 is TGTGCCAGCTCACAAACGGGGGGTAACACTGAAGCTTTCTTT. Its protein product is CASSQTGGNTEAFF.

The V and J genes are TRBV25-1 and TRBJ2-1; D call uncertain. The CDR3 has 13 residues. CDR1 is MGHDK and CDR2 is SYGVNS in the germline V gene. V dropped 4 bases and J dropped 10 bases, with 14 bases sitting between them. DNA for the CDR3: TGTGCCAGCAGTGTCCCATTTGCCGGGGAGCAGTTCTTC. Amino acid sequence: CASSVPFAGEQFF.

The chain employs TRBV9 and TRBJ2-2, with 11 nucleotides matching TRBD1. V lost 1 base to trimming and J lost 5 bases; unmatched junction nucleotides: 13. Germline CDR1 SGDLS, CDR2 YYNGEE. CDR3 length equals 19 residues. The CDR3: CASSVRDRGTGSGTGELFF. Here the CDR3 DNA reads TGTGCCAGCAGCGTAAGGGACAGGGGGACCGGGAGTGGGACCGGGGAGCTGTTTTTT. The whole variable domain, filled in from reference TRBV9 and TRBJ2-2, reads DSGVTQTPKHLITATGQRVTLRCSPRSGDLSVYWYQQSLDQGLQFLIQYYNGEERAKGNILERFSAQQFPDLHSELNLSSLELGDSALYFCASSVRDRGTGSGTGELFFGEGSRLTVL.

This clone was seen once. This chain connects TRBV5-1 to TRBJ2-3, with D tentatively TRBD2 (6 bases). Germline CDR1 reads SGHRS; CDR2 reads YFSETQ. The CDR3 covers 14 residues. Deletions cut 1 base from V and 3 bases from J, with 9 bases between. CDR3 protein: CASSLLGGTDTQYF. Here the CDR3 DNA reads TGCGCCAGCAGCTTGTTGGGAGGAACAGATACGCAGTATTTT.

This chain links TRBV7-8 with TRBJ2-4; 10 bases map to TRBD1. The CDR3 consists of 17 residues. Unmatched junction bases numbered 3, after V lost 1 base and J lost 0 bases. Germline CDR1 is SGHVS and CDR2 is FQNEAQ. The CDR3 bases are TGTGCCAGCAGCTTAGGGGGACAGGGGCTAGCCAAAAACATTCAGTACTTC. It encodes CASSLGGQGLAKNIQYF.

In its sample, this clone was seen a few times. The chain links TRBV6-6 to TRBJ1-2; D gene ambiguous. The CDR3 spans 15 residues. Trimming took off 2 bases at V and 4 bases at J, with 14 bases between the two ends. Germline V CDR1 and CDR2: MNHNY, SVGAGI (reference sequence). This chain's CDR3 is CASSYDSREVYGYTF. CDR3 coding DNA: TGTGCCAGCAGTTACGATTCGCGGGAGGTCTATGGCTACACCTTC.

CDR3 in amino acids: CASGIRLAHEQYF. The CDR3 DNA follows: TGTGCCAGCGGGATTAGACTAGCCCACGAGCAGTACTTC. This chain uses TRBV27 with TRBJ2-7; 7 bases fit TRBD2. This CDR3 comprises 13 residues. After removal of 8 bases from V and 5 bases from J, the junction contained 9 bases not matched to a gene. Germline CDR1 reads MNHEY; CDR2 reads SMNVEV (reference sequence).

The chain carries TRBV7-9 and TRBJ1-6, with 9 nucleotides matching TRBD1. This CDR3 has 17 amino acids. The ends lost 1 base at V and 6 bases at J; junction bases unmatched: 7. From germline, CDR1 is SEHNR and CDR2 FQNEAQ (reference sequence). The CDR3 is CASSLGTGTGRNSPLHF. The DNA for the CDR3 is TGTGCCAGCAGCTTAGGGACCGGGACAGGGCGTAATTCACCCCTCCACTTT.

The chain couples TRBV4-1 to TRBJ2-7, with a possible D match to TRBD1 (5 bases). V was trimmed by 0 bases and J by 0 bases, leaving 6 bases between them. CDR3 length: 14 residues. Germline assignment: CDR1 MGHRA and CDR2 YSYEKL. The CDR3 loop is CASSQDDSSYEQYF. The DNA of the CDR3 is TGCGCCAGCAGCCAAGATGACAGCTCCTACGAGCAGTACTTC.

V gene TRBV19 combines with J gene TRBJ2-2; D perhaps matches TRBD2 (5 bases). The V gene lost 4 bases and the J gene lost 0 bases, with 15 bases spanning the gap. Germline CDR1 is LNHDA and CDR2 is SQIVND (reference sequence). The length of the CDR3 is 17 residues. The CDR3 spells CASSNPSGLPNTGELFF. In DNA form, the CDR3 reads TGTGCCAGTAGTAACCCCTCCGGACTTCCGAACACCGGGGAGCTGTTTTTT.

The V and J genes are TRBV30 and TRBJ2-7; the match to TRBD1 covers 7 bases. The CDR3 spans 14 residues. V trimming: 3 bases; J trimming: 4 bases; junction bases outside the gene matches: 9. Germline-derived CDR1 and CDR2 are GTSNPN and SVGIG (reference sequence). In DNA form, the CDR3 reads TGTGCCTGGAGCAAAACAGGGGTGAGGTACGAGCAGTACTTC. It translates to CAWSKTGVRYEQYF. The full variable domain, rest sourced from reference TRBV30 and TRBJ2-7, is SQTIHQWPATLVQPVGSPLSLECTVEGTSNPNLYWYRQAAGRGLQLLFYSVGIGQISSEVPQNLSASRPQDRQFILSSKKLLLSDSGFYLCAWSKTGVRYEQYFGPGTRLTVT.